One sample yielded the 31 T cell receptor beta chains listed below, sequenced in a study of vaccination effects on CD4 cells after COVID-19. Culture proceeded for about 11 days, and CD4+ T cells were then isolated. Convalescent patients had PCR-confirmed SARS-CoV-2 infection between March and December 2020. Participants got two doses of BNT162b2 or mRNA-1273 vaccine. What these receptors recognize is not known. Repertoires were generated with immunoSEQ multiplex PCR, while TCRdb's copy carries only in-frame clones and drops some. The sample consists of tens of thousands of clones, 74% of them appearing once. This specimen was CD4+ T cells from PBMCs cultured without peptide, taken after COVID-19 vaccination. The receptors come from a human donor who had a prior SARS-CoV-2 infection.

This clone was detected only once. The V call is TRBV5-1, the J call TRBJ2-5; 7 bases are shared with TRBD2. Germline V lookup: CDR1 SGHRS, CDR2 YFSETQ. J was trimmed by 5 bases and V by 3 bases; bases with no gene match: 13. CDR3 length: 16 amino acids. CDR3 protein: CASSSGLVRHSETQYF. DNA for the CDR3: TGCGCCAGCAGCTCCGGACTAGTCAGACATTCCGAGACCCAGTACTTC.

The chain is built from TRBV7-3 and TRBJ2-7; D call uncertain. Trimming removed 2 bases from V and 4 bases from J, with 9 bases in between. CDR1 SGHTA and CDR2 FQGTGA come from the germline V gene. The CDR3 covers 13 residues. The CDR3 region is CASSLSAQYEQYF. CDR3 DNA: TGTGCCAGCAGCTTATCCGCCCAGTACGAGCAGTACTTC.

The CDR3 spells CASSGKWEGTDTQYF. DNA of the CDR3: TGTGCCAGCAGCGGGAAATGGGAGGGCACAGATACGCAGTATTTT. V gene TRBV9 combines with J gene TRBJ2-3, with D possibly TRBD2 on 6 matching bases. The V end lost 3 bases, the J end lost 1 base, and 12 bases lay between the germline ends. The CDR3 contains 15 residues. Germline CDR1 SGDLS, CDR2 YYNGEE.

This chain connects TRBV6-5 to TRBJ1-4; D possibly corresponds to TRBD1 (5 bases). Germline CDR1 reads MNHEY; CDR2 reads SVGAGI. This CDR3 region has 14 residues. Trimming took off 5 bases at V and 7 bases at J, with 14 bases between the two ends. The CDR3 DNA sequence: TGTGCCAGCAGTCCCCAGGGTGAGGGTGAAAAACTGTTTTTT. Translated, it gives CASSPQGEGEKLFF.

This clone was counted only a few times. CDR3 sequence: CASSNKAVSTDTQYF. The CDR3 DNA is TGTGCCAGCAGCAATAAAGCAGTTAGCACAGATACGCAGTATTTT. The chain joins TRBV27 to TRBJ2-3; D is ambiguous. Trimming cost V 6 bases and J 0 bases, with 13 bases left between them. The CDR3 is made up of 15 amino acids. In germline, CDR1 is MNHEY, CDR2 SMNVEV (reference sequence).

The rearrangement joins TRBV5-5 to TRBJ2-5, with D unresolved. Trimming cost V 1 base and J 5 bases, with 18 bases left between them. The germline V gene has CDR1 SGHKS and CDR2 YYEKEE (reference sequence). This CDR3 has 16 amino acids. Written as DNA, the CDR3 is TGTGCCAGCAGCTTGTTACCGGACCTTGGTTTGGAGACCCAGTACTTC. Protein sequence: CASSLLPDLGLETQYF.

The chain links TRBV6-5 to TRBJ2-5; 10 bases align to TRBD2. The V segment lost 6 bases and the J segment 1 base; nucleotides outside the gene matches: 2. Germline CDR1 and CDR2: MNHEY and SVGAGI. The CDR3 runs to 14 residues. DNA for the CDR3: TGTGCCAGCAGATTAGCGGGGGGCCAAGAGACCCAGTACTTC. This encodes CASRLAGGQETQYF.

V gene TRBV7-8 combines with J gene TRBJ2-7, with D unclear. CDR3 size: 14 residues. The ends were cut back, 1 base at V and 4 bases at J, with 11 bases in the middle. CDR1 is SGHVS, CDR2 FQNEAQ, per germline. The CDR3 region is CASSLESAHYEQYF. The CDR3 bases are TGTGCCAGCAGCTTAGAGTCGGCACATTACGAGCAGTACTTC.

The chain joins TRBV24-1 to TRBJ1-2; the D is unclear. CDR1 is KGHDR, CDR2 SFDVKD, per germline. This CDR3 is built from 10 residues. V lost 5 bases, J lost 9 bases, and 6 bases lay in between. CDR3 loop: CATSVGSYTF. DNA for the CDR3: TGTGCCACCAGTGTGGGTAGCTACACCTTC.

This clone was found a few times. V is TRBV7-3 and J is TRBJ2-2; a weak D match, TRBD2 (6 bases). Germline lookup yields CDR1 SGHTA and CDR2 FQGTGA. V was pared by 0 bases and J by 8 bases, with 10 bases between. This CDR3 comprises 14 residues. The CDR3 DNA reads TGTGCCAGCAGCTTAACGTTTGCGGGAGGGGAGCTGTTTTTT. Protein sequence: CASSLTFAGGELFF.

A word on this clone: This specimen includes other DNA sequences encoding the same CDR3. This sequence joins TRBV7-9 and TRBJ2-1; 12 positions match TRBD2. Germline CDR1 SEHNR, CDR2 FQNEAQ (reference sequence). The CDR3 sequence is 16 residues long. With V trimmed by 5 bases and J by 4 bases, 6 bases remained unmatched. The CDR3 is CASSPLGLAGYNEQFF. CDR3 nucleotide sequence: TGTGCCAGCAGCCCCCTCGGACTAGCGGGGTACAATGAGCAGTTCTTC. Using reference TRBV7-9 and TRBJ2-1 for the parts outside the CDR3, the full variable domain is DTGVSQNPRHKITKRGQNVTFRCDPISEHNRLYWYRQTLGQGPEFLTYFQNEAQLEKSRLLSDRFSAERPKGSFSTLEIQRTEQGDSAMYLCASSPLGLAGYNEQFFGPGTRLTVL.

The chain links TRBV7-2 to TRBJ2-7; perhaps TRBD1 as D (5 bases). V was clipped by 5 bases and J by 5 bases, with 16 bases between them. The CDR3 consists of 14 residues. Germline V lookup: CDR1 SGHTA, CDR2 FQGNSA. Here the CDR3 DNA reads TGTGCCAGCAGCCTCCAGGGTGGTTTTGACGAGCAGTACTTC. It is translated as CASSLQGGFDEQYF.

CDR3 amino acids: CASSAEGPDTQYF. CDR3 coding DNA: TGTGCCAGCAGCGCAGAGGGCCCGGATACGCAGTATTTT. The chain uses TRBV3-1 (or the pseudogene TRBV3-2) and TRBJ2-3, with TRBD2 as a possible D gene (5 bases). Germline V gives CDR1 LGHDT, CDR2 YNNKEL (reference sequence). The CDR3 totals 13 residues. The V gene lost 5 bases and the J gene lost 6 bases, with 12 bases spanning the gap.

V gene TRBV29-1 combines with J gene TRBJ1-2; TRBD1 matches 7 bases. Germline loops: CDR1 SQVTM, CDR2 ANQGSEA. This CDR3 is 13 amino acids long. Trimming cost V 6 bases and J 3 bases; bases outside gene matches: 7. The CDR3 here is CSVTGQFDYGYTF. The CDR3 DNA follows: TGCAGCGTAACGGGACAGTTCGACTATGGCTACACCTTC.

This chain connects TRBV11-2 to TRBJ1-2; TRBD1 might be the D (6 bases). CDR1 and CDR2 from the germline V gene are SGHAT and FQNNGV. The ends were cut back, 5 bases at V and 2 bases at J, with 15 bases in the middle. This CDR3 region has 15 residues. The CDR3 loop is CASSAAFTGNYGYTF. In DNA form, the CDR3 reads TGTGCCAGCAGCGCCGCCTTCACAGGGAACTATGGCTACACCTTC.

The chain combines TRBV11-2 with TRBJ2-1; 8 positions agree with TRBD1. Looked up from germline, CDR1 is SGHAT and CDR2 is FQNNGV. This CDR3 is built from 14 residues. The J segment lost 3 bases and the V segment lost 7 bases, leaving 5 bases of the junction unmatched. DNA of the CDR3: TGTGCCAGCAAGACAGGGGTGAGCTACAATGAGCAGTTCTTC. It specifies CASKTGVSYNEQFF.

This clone turned up a few times. The chain employs TRBV2 and TRBJ2-7; D perhaps matches TRBD2 (6 bases). V was shortened by 1 base and J by 4 bases, with 14 bases between the two germline ends. Germline values: CDR1 SNHLY, CDR2 FYNNEI. The length of the CDR3 is 15 residues. CDR3 nucleotide sequence: TGTGCCAGCAGTGAAGGGGGGGTCGGTCCTTACGAGCAGTACTTC. Translated, it gives CASSEGGVGPYEQYF.

The chain is built from TRBV7-2 and TRBJ2-1; TRBD2 matches 16 bases. V lost 5 bases and J lost 8; bases outside the gene matches: 6. The CDR3 runs 16 residues. Germline-derived CDR1 and CDR2 are SGHTA and FQGNSA. The CDR3 nucleotides read TGTGCCAGCAGCCCAGGGACTAGCGGGGGGGCCTATGAGCAGTTCTTC. Amino acid sequence: CASSPGTSGGAYEQFF.

The chain carries TRBV5-1 and TRBJ2-1; the D gene is possibly TRBD1 (5 bases). The germline V gene encodes CDR1 SGHRS and CDR2 YFSETQ. There are 15 residues in the CDR3. Deletions cut 4 bases from V and 4 bases from J, with 15 bases between. The CDR3 is CASSLAPGIYNEQFF. In DNA form, the CDR3 reads TGCGCCAGCAGCCTGGCCCCAGGGATTTACAATGAGCAGTTCTTC.

The V gene is TRBV5-4, the J gene TRBJ2-7; the match to TRBD1 covers 9 bases. Per germline, CDR1 SGHNT and CDR2 YYREEE (reference sequence). CDR3 length: 15 amino acids. J was trimmed by 5 bases and V by 4 bases; bases with no gene match: 10. Here the CDR3 reads CASSPFGTGTNEQYF. The CDR3 DNA sequence: TGTGCCAGCAGCCCCTTTGGGACAGGGACCAACGAGCAGTACTTC. The full variable domain, in which reference TRBV5-4 and TRBJ2-7 provide the parts outside the CDR3, is ETGVTQSPTHLIKTRGQQVTLRCSSQSGHNTVSWYQQALGQGPQFIFQYYREEENGRGNFPPRFSGLQFPNYSSELNVNALELDDSALYLCASSPFGTGTNEQYFGPGTRLTVT.

In nucleotides, the CDR3 is TGCGCCAGCAGCTTGGCTAGCGGGAGTCGGTCAGGAACCGGGGAGCTGTTTTTT. Protein sequence: CASSLASGSRSGTGELFF. V is TRBV5-1 and J is TRBJ2-2; 10 bases are shared with TRBD2. J gave up 5 bases and V 0 bases, and 10 bases lay outside the gene matches. CDR1 is SGHRS and CDR2 is YFSETQ in the germline V gene. The CDR3 runs to 18 residues.

This chain uses TRBV7-9 with TRBJ2-2; no reliable D call. This CDR3 spans 13 amino acids. Germline V lookup: CDR1 SEHNR, CDR2 FQNEAQ (reference sequence). Trimming removed 5 bases from V and 5 bases from J, with 9 bases in between. For the CDR3, the DNA is TGTGCCAGCAGCCTGGTCCAGACCGGGGAGCTGTTTTTT. Amino acids: CASSLVQTGELFF.

The chain combines TRBV10-1 with TRBJ2-6; 7 nucleotides match TRBD1. V lost 6 bases to trimming and J lost 2 bases; unmatched junction nucleotides: 1. CDR3 size: 14 residues. Germline V gene lookup returns CDR1 WNHNN and CDR2 SYGVQD (reference sequence). The CDR3 sequence is CASRQGAGANVLTF. CDR3 sequence (DNA): TGCGCCAGCAGGCAGGGGGCTGGGGCCAACGTCCTGACTTTC.

The chain has TRBV7-2 and TRBJ2-1; 7 nucleotides align to TRBD2. This CDR3 is built from 14 residues. Germline lookup yields CDR1 SGHTA and CDR2 FQGNSA. The ends lost 1 base at V and 7 bases at J; junction bases unmatched: 4. CDR3 loop: CASSLVGSGNEQFF. The CDR3, as DNA: TGTGCCAGCAGCTTAGTTGGTAGCGGGAATGAGCAGTTCTTC. Together with reference TRBV7-2 and TRBJ2-1, the CDR3 gives the full variable domain: GAGVSQSPSNKVTEKGKDVELRCDPISGHTALYWYRQSLGQGLEFLIYFQGNSAPDKSGLPSDRFSAERTGGSVSTLTIQRTQQEDSAVYLCASSLVGSGNEQFFGPGTRLTVL.

In this sample, this clone turned up once. The chain is built from TRBV3-1 (or the pseudogene TRBV3-2) and TRBJ2-3, with D hard to call. CDR1 is LGHDT, CDR2 YNNKEL, per germline (reference sequence). The CDR3 runs 13 residues. V gave up 1 base and J gave up 7 bases, with 9 bases separating them. As DNA, the CDR3 is TGTGCCAGCAGCCAAGGCCTCCCAAATACGCAGTATTTT. It yields the protein CASSQGLPNTQYF.

This sequence joins TRBV15 and TRBJ2-3; D unclear. The germline V and J ends were trimmed by 0 bases and 3 bases, with 10 bases remaining between them. This CDR3 is built from 15 residues. Germline assignment: CDR1 LNHNV and CDR2 YYDKDF (reference sequence). The CDR3 sequence is CATSRDFVETDTQYF. CDR3 sequence (DNA): TGTGCCACCAGCAGAGATTTTGTTGAGACAGATACGCAGTATTTT.

The V and J genes are TRBV7-2 and TRBJ2-3; 10 bases match TRBD2. The CDR3 is made up of 16 amino acids. CDR1 SGHTA and CDR2 FQGNSA come from the germline V gene. The ends lost 5 bases at V and 5 bases at J; junction bases unmatched: 10. CDR3 in DNA: TGTGCCAGCAGCCCATCTAGCGGGAGAGGTTTAGATACGCAGTATTTT. Translation gives CASSPSSGRGLDTQYF.

The V gene is TRBV11-2, the J gene TRBJ2-1; D possibly uses TRBD1 or TRBD2 (5 bases each). This CDR3 is built from 16 residues. Germline CDR1 reads SGHAT; CDR2 reads FQNNGV. The V and J ends lost 6 bases and 5 bases respectively, with 20 bases between them. The CDR3 DNA sequence: TGTGCCAGCAGTAGACCGGGACCAATATCGAACAATGAGCAGTTCTTC. This encodes CASSRPGPISNNEQFF. Drawing the rest from reference TRBV11-2 and TRBJ2-1, the complete variable domain is EAGVAQSPRYKIIEKRQSVAFWCNPISGHATLYWYQQILGQGPKLLIQFQNNGVVDDSQLPKDRFSAERLKGVDSTLKIQPAKLEDSAVYLCASSRPGPISNNEQFFGPGTRLTVL.

This rearrangement joins TRBV3-1 (or the pseudogene TRBV3-2) to TRBJ1-4; the D gene is possibly TRBD1 (5 bases). Germline V lookup: CDR1 LGHDT, CDR2 YNNKEL (reference sequence). The CDR3 covers 15 residues. The V end was cut by 4 bases, the J end by 6 bases, with 15 bases between. This chain's CDR3 is CASSPSWGGDEKLFF. For the CDR3, the DNA is TGTGCCAGCAGCCCCTCATGGGGCGGAGATGAAAAACTGTTTTTT.

The rearrangement links TRBV7-6 to TRBJ2-7, with D uncertain. CDR1 and CDR2 from the germline V gene are SGHVS and FNYEAQ. V shed 5 bases and J shed 4 bases, with 24 bases lying between them. The CDR3 length is 17 residues. The CDR3, as DNA: TGTGCCAGCAGCCCCAAGTTAGAAGGGTGGGGTATGTACGAGCAGTACTTC. It encodes CASSPKLEGWGMYEQYF.

The genes are TRBV5-1 and TRBJ2-3, with TRBD2 identical over 8 bases. Looked up from germline, CDR1 is SGHRS and CDR2 is YFSETQ. The CDR3 runs to 16 residues. The ends lost 4 bases at V and 2 bases at J; junction bases unmatched: 9. CDR3: CASSVSAGAFTDTQYF. Here the CDR3 DNA reads TGCGCCAGCAGCGTGTCAGCGGGAGCTTTCACAGATACGCAGTATTTT.